This T cell receptor (beta chain) was sequenced for a study of graft-versus-host responses after intestinal transplantation. Study-level points and caveats: Some GvH clones appeared in ileal mucosa or blood before recipient bone marrow.

The protocol was immunoSEQ multiplex PCR, while the TCRdb copy is restricted to in-frame clones and leaves out a portion. The table shows under 75,000 clones, with around 90% occurring only once. Points on this clone: The antigen is unknown.

Germline values: CDR1 SNHLY, CDR2 FYNNEI. Between the trimmed V and J ends, which lost 0 bases and 0 bases, there was a span of 6 bases. This CDR3 is 14 amino acids long. V gene TRBV2 combines with J gene TRBJ2-7; TRBD1 is a possible D gene (6 bases). The sequencing here drew on unstimulated CD8+ T cells sorted from spleen or lymph node cells, taken before transplant. The receptor's source is a human donor who was the organ donor for an intestinal transplant. CDR3 region: CASSEAGASYEQYV. Written as DNA, the CDR3 is TGTGCCAGCAGTGAAGCGGGGGCCTCCTACGAGCAGTACGTC.